The sequence of this TCR beta chain was determined in a study of T cells in localized non-small cell lung cancer. Study conclusions and caveats: Appearance in adjacent lung was seen for a median 57 of the top 100 tumor clones. Compared with tumor, uninvolved adjacent lung displayed greater T cell clonality, ranking highest overall.

Generated by immunoSEQ multiplex PCR, the TCRdb table keeps only in-frame clones and is missing some. This table holds tens of thousands of clones, about 89% found once. In this sample, this clone turned up a few times. Antigen: not known. Germline V CDR1 and CDR2: MNHNY, SVGAGI (reference sequence). V lost 7 bases to trimming and J lost 8 bases; unmatched junction nucleotides: 6. This CDR3 is 12 amino acids long. The TCR sequence derives from a man between 40 and 70 years old with stage I squamous cell lung carcinoma. The source material was peripheral blood, sampled before any cancer treatment. The V and J genes are TRBV6-6 and TRBJ1-2, with 8 bases matching TRBD1. This CDR3 is CASTGQGEGYTF. In DNA form, the CDR3 reads TGTGCCAGCACTGGACAGGGAGAGGGCTACACCTTC.